This T cell receptor (beta chain) was obtained from a study of CD8 T cells in ankylosing spondylitis (dated by TCRdb to between 2016 and 2019). At the level of the whole study: The study set out to find disease-linked TCR variants by profiling T cell receptor beta repertoires in ankylosing spondylitis patients and healthy donors. The whole study cohort included 108 healthy donors and roughly 24 ankylosing spondylitis patients. Peripheral blood was sampled, and synovial fluid was also collected from ankylosing spondylitis patients.

This clonotype appeared a few times. The antigen this receptor binds is unknown. It has no much larger one-base neighbor in the sample; base qualities were not kept. The paper's findings and limits, for the study overall: The disease-linked clones were reported to be significantly enriched in matched synovial fluid samples from ankylosing spondylitis patients. A TCR beta motif made up of about eight highly homologous amino acid variants appeared to be characteristic of blood from ankylosing spondylitis patients. The disease-linked clones showed a CD8+ phenotype and occurred at relatively low frequencies in peripheral blood. Some of the motif variants had been reported before in the synovial fluid and blood of reactive arthritis patients, a finding that suggests common disease-initiation mechanisms.

CDR1 and CDR2, per the germline V gene (reference sequence), are MNHNY and SVGAGI. V lost 6 bases and J lost 14 bases; the stretch between them is 14 bases long. The cysteine opens and the phenylalanine closes a CDR3 of 11 amino acids. The CDR3 DNA has 33 bases and is translated from base 1. The instrument given in TCRdb is Illumina HiSeq 2500. Quantitative 5'-RACE with molecular barcodes was used to prepare TCR beta libraries. The study's processing was this. A new computational method, built on a probabilistic model of VDJ rearrangement, was used to identify disease-linked TCR variants. Using fastp trimming at Q25 and MiXCR clonotype assembly, TCRdb reanalyzed the public sequencing data and kept in-frame beta chains. Rows matching on CDR3 protein sequence are summarized as one entry with the most common DNA and genes. TCRdb's processing, not the authors' own work, is the source of the V and J calls. This sample lists about 440,000 distinct CDR3 sequences; more than 15% were detected once. The ten largest clones add up to over 1% of the sample.

The source material was blood, either unsorted or a sorted T cell fraction (not recorded which). The chain is assembled from TRBV6-6 and TRBJ2-1; the D gene is perhaps TRBD1 or TRBD2, as each covers 7 bases. The receptor was isolated from a male donor with ankylosing spondylitis. The CDR3 region: CASSQGGFEFF. The nucleotides read TGTGCCAGCAGCCAGGGGGGGTTTGAGTTCTTC.